This T cell receptor beta chain was sequenced during a study of T cell repertoires in cytomegalovirus infection. Whole-study context: Matching HLA type and CMV infection were both indicated by public TCR beta signatures.

The germline V gene has CDR1 SGHTA and CDR2 FQGNSA. V dropped 1 base and J dropped 9 bases, with 15 bases sitting between them. The CDR3 extends over 14 amino acids. Regarding the study as a whole: HLA-C-restricted CMV-specific TCR beta clonotypes prevailed in the ex vivo response.

TCRdb re-analysed the reads in MiXCR, keeping a single row per CDR3 protein. The data contain approximately 700,000 distinct CDR3 sequences, less than 40% of them singletons. This clonotype was observed a handful of times. Its antigen is undetermined. The chain carries TRBV7-2 and TRBJ1-2, with D maybe TRBD1 (6 bases). The TCR sequence derives from a human donor in good health (CMV status not recorded). Some clones in this sample may be carry-over from other donors' samples. Sequencing was done on a sample of PBMCs. The CDR3 DNA reads as TGTGCCAGCAGCTTAGACAGGGCCCGGAAGAGCTACACCTTC. Translation: CASSLDRARKSYTF.